This T cell receptor (beta chain) appears in the sequencing data of a study of T-cell reconstitution after alpha-beta-depleted transplantation in children (dated by TCRdb to the mid-2010s). Background for the entire study: Using TCR repertoire profiling, the study quantitatively followed how T-cell immune reconstitution unfolded in children after TCRalphabeta/CD19-depleted allogeneic hematopoietic cell transplantation.

This clonotype was counted many times. There is no known antigen for this receptor. Within one base of it there is no much larger clone, and no base qualities were kept. Library preparation employed PCR. For sequencing, an Illumina HiSeq 2500 was employed. TCR libraries were prepared with molecular barcoding, using unique molecular identifiers to normalize TCRbeta repertoire quantification. TCRdb applied fastp at Q25 and MiXCR to the public reads, then kept only in-frame beta chains. Records with the same CDR3 protein are collapsed into one entry carrying the most frequent genes and DNA. This sample has 640,000 or so distinct CDR3 sequences in its table, and roughly 15% of those were observed once. 1.1% of the sample is taken by the ten largest. CDR3 length: 15 amino acids, cysteine to phenylalanine. The sequence is cut down to CDR3 DNA, 45 bases in frame from base 1. Via the germline V gene (reference sequence), CDR1 is DFQATT and CDR2 SNEGSKA. V is cut back by 5 bases and J by 7 bases, with 8 bases in the junction unmatched.

The source is a human donor who donated a stem cell graft to a child with acute myeloid leukemia. This material consisted of PBMCs from the stem cell graft donor, taken from the stem cell graft. The chain links TRBV20-1 with TRBJ2-1, with TRBD2 identical over 13 junction bases. The sequenced DNA: TGCAGTGCTCTCGGACTAGCGGGGGCCTCGAATGAGCAGTTCTTC. This sequence encodes CSALGLAGASNEQFF.